This T cell receptor beta chain was sequenced in a study of blood T cells in healthy people across ages. This CDR3 has 14 residues. Trimming pared 3 bases from V and 4 bases from J, leaving 9 bases between. It was with a sample-barcoded 5' primer and a J-beta primer mix that a second PCR of roughly 7 to 12 cycles was run. Via MiXCR, TCRdb re-called the 5' RACE reads, giving one row per CDR3 protein. This table has about 1,800,000 distinct CDR3 sequences, over 25% appearing once. Study-level points and caveats: Versus aged donors, long-lived donors had higher diversity and more naive CD4+ cells. Roughly linear age-related decline in beta diversity appeared, significant by age roughly 40.

As regards this clonotype: Its antigen is undetermined.

This TCR came from a woman younger than 45 in good health. The specimen sequenced was blood. The rearrangement links TRBV12-3 or TRBV12-4 to TRBJ2-2; D is perhaps TRBD1 (6 bases). This CDR3 is CASSLSGATGELFF. CDR3 sequence (DNA): TGTGCCAGCAGTTTGTCAGGGGCCACCGGGGAGCTGTTTTTT.